The T cell receptor (beta chain) under discussion was sequenced for a study of T cell repertoires in cytomegalovirus infection. Findings of the study overall: Clonotype analysis showed dominance of the ex vivo response by HLA-C-restricted CMV-specific TCR beta clonotypes.

Turning to this clonotype: What it recognizes is unknown.

TCRdb re-derived calls from the reads in MiXCR, one entry per CDR3 protein. The sample consists of about 98,000 distinct CDR3 sequences, approximately 15% of them appearing once. Germline values: CDR1 SGHNT, CDR2 YYREEE (reference sequence). The CDR3 is made up of 15 amino acids. The ends lost 4 bases at V and 2 bases at J; junction bases unmatched: 4. The chain couples TRBV5-4 to TRBJ2-5; 11 bases line up with TRBD2. The clonotype originates from a human donor in good health (CMV status not recorded). Some clones in this sample may be carry-over from other donors' samples. The sample consisted of PBMCs. The CDR3 region has the DNA TGTGCCAGCAGCGATAGCGGGGGGGCACAAGAGACCCAGTACTTC. Its protein is CASSDSGGAQETQYF. The full variable domain, rest sourced from reference TRBV5-4 and TRBJ2-5, is ETGVTQSPTHLIKTRGQQVTLRCSSQSGHNTVSWYQQALGQGPQFIFQYYREEENGRGNFPPRFSGLQFPNYSSELNVNALELDDSALYLCASSDSGGAQETQYFGPGTRLLVL.